The TCR beta chain described here comes from a study of identical twins. Notes on the study in general: Out-of-frame TCR alpha sharing observed in monozygotic twins exceeded model estimates.

The CDR3 spans 14 residues. Germline assignment: CDR1 DFQATT and CDR2 SNEGSKA (reference sequence). This clonotype appeared a few times. What it recognizes is unknown. A universal primer binding site was introduced by template switching. The final cDNA contained unique molecular identifiers. TCRdb re-called the 5' RACE reads with MiXCR, one entry per CDR3 protein. The data hold under 300,000 distinct CDR3 sequences, with more than 12% observed a single time. The material sequenced was memory (CD45RO+) T cells sorted from blood. The source is a woman aged 18-29 years in good health. This chain uses TRBV20-1 with TRBJ2-1, with D maybe TRBD2 (5 bases). The DNA for the CDR3 is TGCAGCCCCAAACGAGGTAGCGAGTACAATGAGCAGTTCTTC. This encodes CSPKRGSEYNEQFF.